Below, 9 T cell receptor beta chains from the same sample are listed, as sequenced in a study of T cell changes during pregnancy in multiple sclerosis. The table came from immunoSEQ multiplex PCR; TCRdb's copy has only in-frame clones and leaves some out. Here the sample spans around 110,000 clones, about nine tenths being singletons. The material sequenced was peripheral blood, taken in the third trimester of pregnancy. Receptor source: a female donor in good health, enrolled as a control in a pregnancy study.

The CDR3 loop reads CASSLSGEGYTF. The CDR3 DNA reads as TGTGCCAGCAGCTTATCAGGGGAAGGCTACACCTTC. J is TRBJ1-2 and V is TRBV11-1, with a weak D call TRBD1 (6 bases). Deletions cut 2 bases from V and 8 bases from J, with 9 bases between. The germline V gene has CDR1 SGHAT and CDR2 FQDESV (reference sequence). The CDR3 is made up of 12 amino acids.

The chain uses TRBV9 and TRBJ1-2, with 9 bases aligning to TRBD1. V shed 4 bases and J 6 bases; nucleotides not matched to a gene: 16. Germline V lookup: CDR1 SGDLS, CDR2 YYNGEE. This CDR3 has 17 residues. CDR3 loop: CASSPRPGRTGVNGYTF. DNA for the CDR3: TGTGCCAGCAGCCCACGACCAGGGCGGACAGGGGTAAATGGCTACACCTTC.

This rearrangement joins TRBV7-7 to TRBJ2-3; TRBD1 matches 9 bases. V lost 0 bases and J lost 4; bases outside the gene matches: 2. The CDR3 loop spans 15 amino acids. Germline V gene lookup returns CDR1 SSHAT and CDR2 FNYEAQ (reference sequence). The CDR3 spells CASSLATGGPDTQYF. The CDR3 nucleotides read TGTGCCAGCAGCTTAGCTACAGGGGGCCCAGATACGCAGTATTTT.

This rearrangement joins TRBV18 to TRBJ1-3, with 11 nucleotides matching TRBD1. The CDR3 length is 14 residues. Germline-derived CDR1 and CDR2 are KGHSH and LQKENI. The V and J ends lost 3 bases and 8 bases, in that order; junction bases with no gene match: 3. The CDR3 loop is CASSPGQGVDTIYF. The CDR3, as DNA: TGTGCCAGCTCACCGGGACAGGGGGTTGACACCATATATTTT.

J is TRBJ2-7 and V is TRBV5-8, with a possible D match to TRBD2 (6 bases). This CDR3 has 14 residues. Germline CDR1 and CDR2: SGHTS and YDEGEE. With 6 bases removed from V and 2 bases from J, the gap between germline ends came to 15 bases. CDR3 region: CASISARRAYEQYF. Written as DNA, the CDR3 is TGTGCCAGCATAAGTGCGAGGAGGGCCTACGAGCAGTACTTC.

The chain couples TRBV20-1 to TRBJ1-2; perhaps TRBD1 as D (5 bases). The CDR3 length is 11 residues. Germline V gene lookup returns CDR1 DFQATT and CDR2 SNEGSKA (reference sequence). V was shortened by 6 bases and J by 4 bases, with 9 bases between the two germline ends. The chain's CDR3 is CSARVSYGYTF. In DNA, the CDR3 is TGCAGTGCCAGGGTTTCCTATGGCTACACCTTC.

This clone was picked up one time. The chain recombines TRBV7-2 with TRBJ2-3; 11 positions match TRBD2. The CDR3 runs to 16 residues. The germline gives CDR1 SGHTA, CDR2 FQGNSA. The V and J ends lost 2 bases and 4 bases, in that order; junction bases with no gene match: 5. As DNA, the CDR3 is TGTGCCAGCAGCTTACTAGCGGGGGGTCGCCCAGATACGCAGTATTTT. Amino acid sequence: CASSLLAGGRPDTQYF.

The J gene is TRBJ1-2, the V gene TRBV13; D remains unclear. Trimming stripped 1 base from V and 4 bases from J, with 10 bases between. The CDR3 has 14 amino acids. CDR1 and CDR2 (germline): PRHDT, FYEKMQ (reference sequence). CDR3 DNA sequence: TGTGCCAGCAGCTTAGCCCTCGAGGGCTATGGCTACACCTTC. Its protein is CASSLALEGYGYTF.

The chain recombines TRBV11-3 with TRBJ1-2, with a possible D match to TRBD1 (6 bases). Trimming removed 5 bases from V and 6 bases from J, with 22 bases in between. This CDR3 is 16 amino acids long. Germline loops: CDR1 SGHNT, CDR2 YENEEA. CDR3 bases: TGTGCCAGCAGCACCTACGAGGATCGCCAGGGGAATGGCTACACCTTC. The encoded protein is CASSTYEDRQGNGYTF.